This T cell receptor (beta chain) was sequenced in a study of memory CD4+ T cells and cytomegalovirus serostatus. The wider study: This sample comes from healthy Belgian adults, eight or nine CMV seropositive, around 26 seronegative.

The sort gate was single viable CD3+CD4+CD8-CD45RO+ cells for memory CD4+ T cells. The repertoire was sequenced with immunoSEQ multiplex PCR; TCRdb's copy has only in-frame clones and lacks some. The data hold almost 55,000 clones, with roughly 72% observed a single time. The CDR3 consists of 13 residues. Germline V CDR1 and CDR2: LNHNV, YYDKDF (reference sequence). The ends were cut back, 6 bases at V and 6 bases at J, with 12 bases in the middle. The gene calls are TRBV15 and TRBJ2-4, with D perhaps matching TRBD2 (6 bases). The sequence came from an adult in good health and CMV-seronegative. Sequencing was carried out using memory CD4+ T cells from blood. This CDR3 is CATRASATNIQYF. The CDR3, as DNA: TGTGCCACCAGGGCTAGCGCGACAAACATTCAGTACTTC.